The source of this TCR beta chain is a study of regulatory dendritic cells for organ transplantation. Data came from immunoSEQ multiplex PCR; TCRdb stores just in-frame clones and leaves some out. The table shows more than 35,000 clones, with 75% to 95% occurring only once. FACS sorted CD4+ or CD8+ T cells into CD45RA+ naive and CD45RO+ memory. What was sequenced was naive CD8+ T cells from blood. Subset: CD45RA+ naive T cells. The source of this sequence is a human donor in good health.

The CDR3 sequence: CASSLGGSGEFF. CDR3 in DNA: TGTGCCAGCAGTTTAGGGGGGAGCGGGGAGTTCTTC. The V call is TRBV27, the J call TRBJ2-1; 7 bases line up with TRBD2. The J segment lost 14 bases and the V segment lost 2 bases, leaving 6 bases of the junction unmatched. The germline CDR1 and CDR2 sequences are MNHEY and SMNVEV (reference sequence). The CDR3 is 12 amino acids.